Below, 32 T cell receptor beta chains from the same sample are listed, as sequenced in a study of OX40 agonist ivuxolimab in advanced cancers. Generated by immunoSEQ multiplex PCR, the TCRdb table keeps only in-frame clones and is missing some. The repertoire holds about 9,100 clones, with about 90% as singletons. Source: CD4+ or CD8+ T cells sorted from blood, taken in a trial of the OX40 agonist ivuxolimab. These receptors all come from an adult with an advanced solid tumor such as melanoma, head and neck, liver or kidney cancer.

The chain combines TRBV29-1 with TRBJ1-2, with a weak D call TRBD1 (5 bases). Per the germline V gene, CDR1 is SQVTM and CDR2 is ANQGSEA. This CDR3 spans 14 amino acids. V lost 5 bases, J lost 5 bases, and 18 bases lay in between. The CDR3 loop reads CSVPGLGGEYGYTF. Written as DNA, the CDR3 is TGCAGCGTTCCGGGACTCGGGGGAGAGTATGGCTACACCTTC.

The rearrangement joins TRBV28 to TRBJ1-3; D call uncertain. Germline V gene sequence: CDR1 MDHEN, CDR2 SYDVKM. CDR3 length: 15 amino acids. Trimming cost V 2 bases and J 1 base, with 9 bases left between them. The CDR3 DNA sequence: TGTGCCAGCAGTTTAGTGGGAGGTTCTGGAAACACCATATATTTT. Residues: CASSLVGGSGNTIYF.

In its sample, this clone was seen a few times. In DNA form, the CDR3 reads TGTGCCAGTAGTACCTTGACAGGGCAAAGCAATCAGCCCCAGCATTTT. It yields the protein CASSTLTGQSNQPQHF. The chain couples TRBV19 to TRBJ1-5; 7 positions agree with TRBD1. The CDR3 has 16 amino acids. Unmatched junction bases numbered 7, after V lost 4 bases and J lost 1 base. CDR1 is LNHDA, CDR2 SQIVND, per germline (reference sequence).

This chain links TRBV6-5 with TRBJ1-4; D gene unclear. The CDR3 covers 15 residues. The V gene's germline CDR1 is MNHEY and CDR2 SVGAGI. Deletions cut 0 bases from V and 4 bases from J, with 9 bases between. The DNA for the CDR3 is TGTGCCAGCAGTTACTCCCTCGATAGTAATGAAAAACTGTTTTTT. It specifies CASSYSLDSNEKLFF.

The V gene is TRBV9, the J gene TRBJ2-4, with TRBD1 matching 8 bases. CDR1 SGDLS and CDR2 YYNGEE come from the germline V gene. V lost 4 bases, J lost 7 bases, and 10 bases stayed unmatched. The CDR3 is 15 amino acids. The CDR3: CASSFSQGALNIQYF. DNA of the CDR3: TGTGCCAGCAGCTTCAGTCAGGGGGCGTTGAACATTCAGTACTTC.

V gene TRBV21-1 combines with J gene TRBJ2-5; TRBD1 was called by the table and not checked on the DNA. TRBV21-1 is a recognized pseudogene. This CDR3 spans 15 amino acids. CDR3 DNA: TGTGCCAGCAGCAAAAAAGGCAGACATGTGGAGACCCAGTACTTC. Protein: CASSKKGRHVETQYF.

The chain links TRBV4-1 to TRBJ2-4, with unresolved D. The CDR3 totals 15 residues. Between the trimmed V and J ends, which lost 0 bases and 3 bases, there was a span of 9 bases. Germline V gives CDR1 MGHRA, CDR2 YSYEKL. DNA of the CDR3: TGCGCCAGCAGCCAAGATGCGTTAGACAAAAACATTCAGTACTTC. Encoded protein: CASSQDALDKNIQYF.

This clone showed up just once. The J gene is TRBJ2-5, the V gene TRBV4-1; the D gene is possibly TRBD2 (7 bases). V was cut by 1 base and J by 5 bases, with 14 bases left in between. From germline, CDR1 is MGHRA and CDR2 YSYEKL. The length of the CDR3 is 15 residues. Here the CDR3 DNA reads TGCGCCAGCAGCCAAGTTTCGGGGGGCTATGAGACCCAGTACTTC. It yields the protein CASSQVSGGYETQYF.

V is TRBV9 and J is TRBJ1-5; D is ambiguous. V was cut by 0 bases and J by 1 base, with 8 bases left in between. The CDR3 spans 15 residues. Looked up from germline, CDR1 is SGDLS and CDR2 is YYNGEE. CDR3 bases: TGTGCCAGCAGCGTAGTTCCAGACAGCAATCAGCCCCAGCATTTT. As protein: CASSVVPDSNQPQHF.

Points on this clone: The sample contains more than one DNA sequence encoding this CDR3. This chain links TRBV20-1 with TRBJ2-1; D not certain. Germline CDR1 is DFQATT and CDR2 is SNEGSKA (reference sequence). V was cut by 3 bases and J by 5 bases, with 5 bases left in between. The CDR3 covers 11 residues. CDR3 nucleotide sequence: TGCAGTGCTAGGGCGGACAATGAGCAGTTCTTC. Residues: CSARADNEQFF.

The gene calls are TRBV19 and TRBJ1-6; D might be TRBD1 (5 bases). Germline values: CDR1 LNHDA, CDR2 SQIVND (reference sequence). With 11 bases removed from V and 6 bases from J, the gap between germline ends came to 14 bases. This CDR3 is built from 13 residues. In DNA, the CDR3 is TGTGCCTGTACAGCAGGGACTAATTCACCCCTCCACTTT. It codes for CACTAGTNSPLHF.

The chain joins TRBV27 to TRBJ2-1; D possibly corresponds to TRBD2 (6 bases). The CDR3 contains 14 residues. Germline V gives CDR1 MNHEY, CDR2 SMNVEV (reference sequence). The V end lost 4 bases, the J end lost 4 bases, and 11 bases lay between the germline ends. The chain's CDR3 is CASSSAGPYNEQFF. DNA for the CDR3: TGTGCCAGCAGTTCAGCGGGTCCTTACAATGAGCAGTTCTTC.

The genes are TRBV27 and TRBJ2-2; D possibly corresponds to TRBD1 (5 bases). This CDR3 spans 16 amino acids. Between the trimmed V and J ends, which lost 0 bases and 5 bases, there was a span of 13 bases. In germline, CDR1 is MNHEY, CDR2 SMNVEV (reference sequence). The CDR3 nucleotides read TGTGCCAGCAGTTTATCTCCCTATGACAGAACCGGGGAGCTGTTTTTT. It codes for CASSLSPYDRTGELFF.

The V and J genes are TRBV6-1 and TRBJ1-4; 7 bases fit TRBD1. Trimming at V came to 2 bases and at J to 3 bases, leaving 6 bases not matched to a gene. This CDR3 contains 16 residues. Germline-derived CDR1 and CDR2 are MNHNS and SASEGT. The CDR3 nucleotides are TGTGCCAGCAGTGAACCTCCGGGACAGCCTAATGAAAAACTGTTTTTT. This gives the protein CASSEPPGQPNEKLFF.

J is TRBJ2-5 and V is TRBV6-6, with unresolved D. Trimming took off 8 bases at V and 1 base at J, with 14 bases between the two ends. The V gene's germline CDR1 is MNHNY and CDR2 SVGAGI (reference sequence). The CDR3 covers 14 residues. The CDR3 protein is CASVAVSGQETQYF. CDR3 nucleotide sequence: TGTGCCAGCGTCGCGGTCTCAGGCCAAGAGACCCAGTACTTC.

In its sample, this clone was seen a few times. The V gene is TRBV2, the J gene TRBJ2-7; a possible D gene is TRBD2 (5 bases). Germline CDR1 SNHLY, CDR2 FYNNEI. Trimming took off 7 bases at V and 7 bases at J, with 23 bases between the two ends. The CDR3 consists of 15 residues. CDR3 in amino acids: CASTEGKVAPGEQYF. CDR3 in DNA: TGTGCCAGCACCGAGGGTAAAGTGGCCCCTGGGGAGCAGTACTTC.

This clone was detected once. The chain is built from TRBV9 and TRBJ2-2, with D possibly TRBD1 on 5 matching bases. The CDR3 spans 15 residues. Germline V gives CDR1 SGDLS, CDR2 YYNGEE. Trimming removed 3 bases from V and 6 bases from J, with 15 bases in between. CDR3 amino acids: CASSDRQGRSGELFF. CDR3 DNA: TGTGCCAGCAGCGATCGGCAGGGTCGGTCCGGGGAGCTGTTTTTT. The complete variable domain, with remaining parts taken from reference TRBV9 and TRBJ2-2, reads DSGVTQTPKHLITATGQRVTLRCSPRSGDLSVYWYQQSLDQGLQFLIQYYNGEERAKGNILERFSAQQFPDLHSELNLSSLELGDSALYFCASSDRQGRSGELFFGEGSRLTVL.

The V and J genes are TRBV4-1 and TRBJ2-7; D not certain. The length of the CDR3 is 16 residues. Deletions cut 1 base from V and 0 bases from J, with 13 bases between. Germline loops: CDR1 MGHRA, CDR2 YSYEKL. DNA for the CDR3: TGCGCCAGCAGCCAAGGGCCGCGAATCAACTCCTACGAGCAGTACTTC. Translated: CASSQGPRINSYEQYF.

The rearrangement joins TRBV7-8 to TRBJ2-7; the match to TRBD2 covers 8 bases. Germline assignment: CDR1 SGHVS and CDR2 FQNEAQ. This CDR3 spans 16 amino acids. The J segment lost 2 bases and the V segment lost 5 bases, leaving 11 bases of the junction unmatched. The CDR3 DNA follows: TGTGCCAGCAGCGTTCCTTCGGGGGGGGTGCCCTACGAGCAGTACTTC. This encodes CASSVPSGGVPYEQYF.

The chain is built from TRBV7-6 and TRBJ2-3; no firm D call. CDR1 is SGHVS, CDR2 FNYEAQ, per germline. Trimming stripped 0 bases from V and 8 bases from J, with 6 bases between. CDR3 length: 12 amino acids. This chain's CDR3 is CASSLAHGTQYF. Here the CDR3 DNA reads TGTGCCAGCAGCTTAGCTCATGGTACGCAGTATTTT.

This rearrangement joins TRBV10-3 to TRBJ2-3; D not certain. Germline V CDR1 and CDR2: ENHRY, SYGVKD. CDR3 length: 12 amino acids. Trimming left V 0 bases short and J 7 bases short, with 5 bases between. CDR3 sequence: CAISESGNTQYF. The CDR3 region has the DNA TGTGCCATCAGTGAGTCAGGCAATACGCAGTATTTT.

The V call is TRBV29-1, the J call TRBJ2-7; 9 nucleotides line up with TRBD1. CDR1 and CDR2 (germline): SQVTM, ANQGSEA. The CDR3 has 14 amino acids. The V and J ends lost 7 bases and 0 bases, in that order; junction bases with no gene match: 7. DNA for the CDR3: TGCAGCGCCACCGGGACAGGGAGCTCCTACGAGCAGTACTTC. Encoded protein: CSATGTGSSYEQYF.

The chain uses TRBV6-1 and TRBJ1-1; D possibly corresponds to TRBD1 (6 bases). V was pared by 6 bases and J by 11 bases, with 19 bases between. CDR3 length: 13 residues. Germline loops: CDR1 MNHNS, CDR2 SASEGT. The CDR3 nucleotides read TGTGCCAGCAGCCTAAACCGGGACAAGTTTGCTTTCTTT. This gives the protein CASSLNRDKFAFF.

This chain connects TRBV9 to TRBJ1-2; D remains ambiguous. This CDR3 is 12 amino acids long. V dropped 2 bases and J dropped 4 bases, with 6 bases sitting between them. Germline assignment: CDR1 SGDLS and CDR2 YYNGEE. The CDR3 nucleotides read TGTGCCAGCAGCGTTTCGGGCTATGGCTACACCTTC. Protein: CASSVSGYGYTF. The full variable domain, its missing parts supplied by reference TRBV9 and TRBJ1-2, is DSGVTQTPKHLITATGQRVTLRCSPRSGDLSVYWYQQSLDQGLQFLIQYYNGEERAKGNILERFSAQQFPDLHSELNLSSLELGDSALYFCASSVSGYGYTFGSGTRLTVV.

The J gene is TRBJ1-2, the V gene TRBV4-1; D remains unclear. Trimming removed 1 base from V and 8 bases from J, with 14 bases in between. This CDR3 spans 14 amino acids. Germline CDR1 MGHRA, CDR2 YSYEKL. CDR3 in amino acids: CASSQGPTLKGYTF. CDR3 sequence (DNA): TGCGCCAGCAGCCAAGGACCGACTTTGAAGGGCTACACCTTC.

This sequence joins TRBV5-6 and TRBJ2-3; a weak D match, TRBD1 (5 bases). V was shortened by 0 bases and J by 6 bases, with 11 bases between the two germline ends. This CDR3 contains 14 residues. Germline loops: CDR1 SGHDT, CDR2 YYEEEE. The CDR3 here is CASSLEGVGDTQYF. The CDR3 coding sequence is TGTGCCAGCAGCTTGGAAGGGGTTGGGGATACGCAGTATTTT.

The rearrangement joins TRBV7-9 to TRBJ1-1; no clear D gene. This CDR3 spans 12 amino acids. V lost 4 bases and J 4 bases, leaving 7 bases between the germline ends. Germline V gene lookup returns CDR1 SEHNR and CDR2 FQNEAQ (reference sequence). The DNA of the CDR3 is TGTGCCAGCAGCTCAAGAATCACTGAAGCTTTCTTT. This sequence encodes CASSSRITEAFF.

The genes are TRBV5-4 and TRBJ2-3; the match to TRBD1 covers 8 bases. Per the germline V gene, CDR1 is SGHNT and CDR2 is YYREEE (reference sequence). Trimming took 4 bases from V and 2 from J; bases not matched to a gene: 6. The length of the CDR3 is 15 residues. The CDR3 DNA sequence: TGTGCCAGCAGCACGACAGGGGCCCTCACAGATACGCAGTATTTT. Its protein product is CASSTTGALTDTQYF.

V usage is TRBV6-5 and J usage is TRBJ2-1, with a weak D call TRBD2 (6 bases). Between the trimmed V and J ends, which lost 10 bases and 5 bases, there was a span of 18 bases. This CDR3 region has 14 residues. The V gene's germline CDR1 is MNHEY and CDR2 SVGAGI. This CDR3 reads CATHQRGLHNEQFF. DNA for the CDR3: TGTGCCACTCATCAAAGGGGACTCCACAATGAGCAGTTCTTC.

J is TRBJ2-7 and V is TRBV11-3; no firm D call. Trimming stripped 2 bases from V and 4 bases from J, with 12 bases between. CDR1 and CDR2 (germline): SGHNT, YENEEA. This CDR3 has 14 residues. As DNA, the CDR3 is TGTGCCAGCAGCTTAAACCCTCCCCCTTACGAGCAGTACTTC. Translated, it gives CASSLNPPPYEQYF.

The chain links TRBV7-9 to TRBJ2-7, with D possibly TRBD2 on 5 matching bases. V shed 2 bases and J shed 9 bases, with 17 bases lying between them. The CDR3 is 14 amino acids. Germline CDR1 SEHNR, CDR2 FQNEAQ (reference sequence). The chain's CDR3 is CASSLFLLRDTQYF. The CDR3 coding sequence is TGTGCCAGCAGCTTATTTCTCCTCCGGGATACGCAGTACTTC.

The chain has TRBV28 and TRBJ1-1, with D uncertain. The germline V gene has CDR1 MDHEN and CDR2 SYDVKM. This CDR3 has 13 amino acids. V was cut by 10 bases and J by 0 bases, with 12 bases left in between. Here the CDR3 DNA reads TGTGCCACCTCTGTCCTGATGAACACTGAAGCTTTCTTT. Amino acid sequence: CATSVLMNTEAFF.